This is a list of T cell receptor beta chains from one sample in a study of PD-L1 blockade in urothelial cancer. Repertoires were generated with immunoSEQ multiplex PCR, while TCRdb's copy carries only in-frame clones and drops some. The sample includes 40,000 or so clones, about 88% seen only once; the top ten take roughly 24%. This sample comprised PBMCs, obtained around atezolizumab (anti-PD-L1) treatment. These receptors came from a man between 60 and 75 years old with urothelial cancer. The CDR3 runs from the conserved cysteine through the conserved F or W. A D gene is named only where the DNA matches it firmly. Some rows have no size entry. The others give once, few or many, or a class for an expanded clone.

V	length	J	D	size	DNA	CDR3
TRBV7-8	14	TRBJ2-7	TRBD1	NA	TGTGCCAGCAGCCTAAGGACAGGGGGCAACGAGCAGTACTTC	CASSLRTGGNEQYF
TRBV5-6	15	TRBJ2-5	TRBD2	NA	TGTGCCAGCAGCTTAGGTACTAGCGGGAAAGAGACCCAGTACTTC	CASSLGTSGKETQYF
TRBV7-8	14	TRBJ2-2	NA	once	TGTGCCAGCAGCTTTAAGCCGAACACCGGGGAGCTGTTTTTT	CASSFKPNTGELFF
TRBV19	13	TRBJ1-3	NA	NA	TGTGCCACGGGGGAGAGCTCTGGAAACACCATATATTTT	CATGESSGNTIYF
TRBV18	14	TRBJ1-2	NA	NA	TGTGCCAGCTCACCCTTACAGGCCTACTATGGCTACACCTTC	CASSPLQAYYGYTF
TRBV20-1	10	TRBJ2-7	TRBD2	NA	TGCAGTGTCGGGGACTATGGGCAGTACTTC	CSVGDYGQYF
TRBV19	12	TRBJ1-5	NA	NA	TGTGCCAGTAGTGAGTCGAATCAGCCCCAGCATTTT	CASSESNQPQHF
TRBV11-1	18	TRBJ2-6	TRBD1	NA	TGTGCCACCAAACCCCCGGACAGGGGATTATCTGGGGCCAACGTCCTGACTTTC	CATKPPDRGLSGANVLTF
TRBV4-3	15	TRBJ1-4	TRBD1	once	TGCGCCAGCAGCCATGGGGACAGATTCAATGAAAAACTGTTTTTT	CASSHGDRFNEKLFF
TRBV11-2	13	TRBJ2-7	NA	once	TGTGCCAGCAGCTTAGGGGAGCGGAGTGAGGGATACTTC	CASSLGERSEGYF
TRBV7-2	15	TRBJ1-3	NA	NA	TGTGCCAGCAGCTTAGCGAGGGGGTCTGGAAACACCATATATTTT	CASSLARGSGNTIYF
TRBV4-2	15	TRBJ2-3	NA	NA	TGTGCCAGCAGCCAAACAACGCTAGCCACAGATACGCAGTATTTT	CASSQTTLATDTQYF
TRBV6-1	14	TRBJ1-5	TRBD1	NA	TGTGCCAGCAGGGACAGGGGTGTAAGTCAGCCCCAGCATTTT	CASRDRGVSQPQHF
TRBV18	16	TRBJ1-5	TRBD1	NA	TGTGCCAGCTCGCTCGCGGACAGGGTTCGAAATCAGCCCCAGCATTTT	CASSLADRVRNQPQHF
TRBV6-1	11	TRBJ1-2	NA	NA	TGTGCCAGCAGTGACGGTCATGGCTACACCTTC	CASSDGHGYTF
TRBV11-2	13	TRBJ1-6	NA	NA	TGTGCCAGCAGCTTTAGGGGGGGATCACCCCTCCACTTT	CASSFRGGSPLHF
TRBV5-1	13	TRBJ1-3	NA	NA	TGCGCCAGCAGCCTAGGGGGTGGAAACACCATATATTTT	CASSLGGGNTIYF
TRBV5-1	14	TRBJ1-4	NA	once	TGCGCCAGCGGAAGAGAGGGAACTAATGAAAAACTGTTTTTT	CASGREGTNEKLFF
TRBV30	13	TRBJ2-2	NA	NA	TGTGCCTGGAGCGGAGCGAACACCGGGGAGCTGTTTTTT	CAWSGANTGELFF
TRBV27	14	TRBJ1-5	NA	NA	TGTGCCAGCAGTAGAGGAACAAGCAATCAGCCCCAGCATTTT	CASSRGTSNQPQHF
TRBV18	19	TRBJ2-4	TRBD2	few	TGTGCCAGCTCACCACCGCGACTAGCGGGGGGACCCGCCAAAAACATTCAGTACTTC	CASSPPRLAGGPAKNIQYF
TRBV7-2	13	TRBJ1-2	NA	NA	TGTGCCAGCAGTTTGACAGCTAACTATGGCTACACCTTC	CASSLTANYGYTF
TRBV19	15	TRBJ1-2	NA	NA	TGTGCCAGTAGTAGAGGGGGGGGCGCGGACTATGGCTACACCTTC	CASSRGGGADYGYTF
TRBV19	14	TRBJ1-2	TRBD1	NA	TGTGCCAGCCGAGAACCGGGACAGGGCTATGGCTACACCTTC	CASREPGQGYGYTF